This entry concerns a single TCR beta chain. The antigen is undetermined. The data were obtained in a study of shared clonotypes between healthy human individuals. Assay: immunoSEQ multiplex PCR; the TCRdb copy retains only in-frame clones and omits some. The sample carries roughly 300,000 clones, roughly 91% recorded once. Study-wide results and limits: Non-shared clonotypes showed lower generation probabilities than clonotypes common to all four donors. Relative to memory subsets, naive subsets generally showed larger estimated richness.

Trimming removed 2 bases at V and 0 bases at J, with 14 bases between. The CDR3 is 17 residues long. Per the germline V gene, CDR1 is MNHEY and CDR2 is SMNVEV (reference sequence). CD8 memory merged CD45RO+ cells and CCR7-negative CD45RA+ TemRA cells into one population. The receptor was derived from a young man in good health. V gene TRBV27 combines with J gene TRBJ1-5; D gene ambiguous. The specimen was memory CD8+ T cells sorted from blood. The subset was: CD45RO+ cells pooled with CCR7-negative TemRA cells. CDR3 DNA sequence: TGTGCCAGCAGTTTAAGAGGAGGACCGTATAGCAATCAGCCCCAGCATTTT. Translation gives CASSLRGGPYSNQPQHF.